The 30 T cell receptor beta chains below come from one sample, sequenced in a study of vaccination and CD4 T cells after COVID-19. Treatment: 10-day PBMC culture with coronavirus spike peptide pools or control peptides (ViraFEST assay). Their cognate antigens are unknown. The Oncomine TCR Beta short-read assay was what sequenced the DNA obtained from cultured CD4+ T cells. A single record per CDR3 protein comes from TCRdb applying MiXCR to the PCR reads. The table lists around 9,600 distinct CDR3 sequences, over 40% of them singletons. The sample was CD4+ T cells from blood, cultured in vitro. The source is a human donor who had recovered from COVID-19.

This clonotype occurred once. The chain employs TRBV10-3 and TRBJ1-1; TRBD1 matches 8 bases. This CDR3 is 14 amino acids long. Germline values: CDR1 ENHRY, CDR2 SYGVKD. The trim removed 4 bases at V and 4 bases at J, leaving 5 bases unmatched. The CDR3 nucleotides are TGTGCCATCAGTGCAGGACAGGGAGGCACTGAAGCTTTCTTT. Its protein product is CAISAGQGGTEAFF.

Turning to this clonotype: Compared with germline, one end of the junction differs, possibly owing to a read error. This chain joins TRBV6-5 and TRBJ2-1; 8 nucleotides align to TRBD1. CDR3 length equals 13 residues. Per germline, CDR1 MNHEY and CDR2 SVGAGI. The DNA of the CDR3 is TGTGCCAGCAGTTACTCCCAGTCGGGACAGGAAATCTTC. It yields the protein CASSYSQSGQEIF.

The chain is built from TRBV7-2 and TRBJ1-2; 8 bases match TRBD1. The V gene end was trimmed by 2 bases and the J gene end by 7 bases; junction bases not matched to a gene: 15. Germline CDR1 and CDR2: SGHTA and FQGNSA. CDR3 length: 17 amino acids. CDR3 residues: CASSLSETGDSLGGYTF. The CDR3 DNA reads as TGTGCCAGCAGCTTAAGCGAGACAGGGGACTCCCTTGGTGGCTACACCTTC.

The chain links TRBV4-2 to TRBJ1-1; TRBD1 is a possible D gene (5 bases). CDR1 LGHNA and CDR2 YNFKEQ come from the germline V gene. V dropped 0 bases and J dropped 1 base, with 6 bases sitting between them. This CDR3 has 14 residues. The CDR3 region has the DNA TGTGCCAGCAGCCAAGATCAGGGGAACACTGAAGCTTTCTTT. It is translated as CASSQDQGNTEAFF.

The V and J genes are TRBV6-2 or TRBV6-3 and TRBJ2-6; D unclear. CDR1 and CDR2 (germline): MNHEY, SVGEGT. The CDR3 consists of 14 residues. Between the trimmed V and J ends, which lost 6 bases and 0 bases, there was a span of 6 bases. The CDR3 loop reads CASSRNSGANVLTF. The CDR3 nucleotides read TGTGCCAGCAGCCGGAACTCTGGGGCCAACGTCCTGACTTTC.

The V call is TRBV14, the J call TRBJ2-2; a possible D gene is TRBD1 (6 bases). With 6 bases removed from V and 1 base from J, the gap between germline ends came to 12 bases. Germline CDR1 and CDR2: SGHDN and FVKESK. The CDR3 is made up of 15 amino acids. This CDR3 reads CASRTGSQNTGELFF. CDR3 coding DNA: TGTGCCAGCAGAACAGGGTCCCAGAACACCGGGGAGCTGTTTTTT.

The chain links TRBV12-3 or TRBV12-4 to TRBJ1-2; the D gene is possibly TRBD1 (6 bases). The V gene lost 3 bases and the J gene lost 5 bases, with 10 bases spanning the gap. The CDR3 totals 13 residues. This chain's CDR3 is CASSLTGGYGYTF. CDR3 nucleotide sequence: TGTGCCAGCAGTTTGACAGGAGGATATGGCTACACCTTC.

This clonotype was recorded only once. The chain recombines TRBV20-1 with TRBJ1-6, with a possible D match to TRBD1 (5 bases). V lost 0 bases, J lost 6 bases, and 12 bases lay in between. CDR1 and CDR2 (germline): DFQATT, SNEGSKA (reference sequence). The length of the CDR3 is 15 residues. The CDR3 region is CSARDSMGPNSPLHF. The DNA for the CDR3 is TGCAGTGCTAGAGATTCTATGGGGCCTAATTCACCCCTCCACTTT.

This clonotype was detected only a few times. The V and J genes are TRBV6-5 and TRBJ1-5; D is perhaps TRBD1 (5 bases). Looked up from germline, CDR1 is MNHEY and CDR2 is SVGAGI. CDR3 size: 17 residues. Trimming removed 2 bases from V and 6 bases from J, with 20 bases in between. The chain's CDR3 is CASSYPGGGGLGQPQHF. DNA for the CDR3: TGTGCCAGCAGTTACCCCGGGGGGGGGGGACTAGGTCAGCCCCAGCATTTT.

This clonotype was observed a few times. The chain joins TRBV6-5 to TRBJ2-7; TRBD2 is a possible D gene (5 bases). CDR1 is MNHEY and CDR2 is SVGAGI in the germline V gene. The CDR3 runs to 15 residues. Trimming removed 0 bases from V and 7 bases from J, with 16 bases in between. CDR3 sequence: CASSYSGRLAGEQYF. The CDR3 DNA reads TGTGCCAGCAGTTACTCCGGCAGGCTAGCCGGAGAGCAGTACTTC.

V is TRBV6-2 or TRBV6-3 and J is TRBJ2-5; the D is unclear. In germline, CDR1 is MNHEY, CDR2 SVGEGT. Trimming took 10 bases from V and 5 from J, leaving 14 bases between them. This CDR3 comprises 12 residues. CDR3 protein: CATHGPLETQYF. Written as DNA, the CDR3 is TGTGCCACCCACGGCCCGCTGGAGACCCAGTACTTC.

The chain is built from TRBV6-2 or TRBV6-3 and TRBJ2-7, with TRBD2 matching 7 bases. The CDR3 loop spans 17 amino acids. The germline gives CDR1 MNHEY, CDR2 SVGEGT. Trimming at V came to 6 bases and at J to 1 base, leaving 15 bases not matched to a gene. CDR3 sequence reads: CASSLNGGASGSYEQYF. The CDR3 DNA sequence: TGTGCCAGCAGCCTCAACGGAGGGGCTAGCGGTTCCTACGAGCAGTACTTC.

The chain combines TRBV29-1 with TRBJ2-3; 8 positions agree with TRBD2. CDR1 SQVTM and CDR2 ANQGSEA come from the germline V gene. This CDR3 is 13 amino acids long. The CDR3 region has the DNA TGCAGTGGAAGAGCGGGAGTGGGAGATACGCAGTATTTT. Its protein product is CSGRAGVGDTQYF.

This clonotype has just a few counts. The genes are TRBV6-1 and TRBJ1-1, with 8 bases matching TRBD1. Trimming cost V 7 bases and J 5 bases; bases outside gene matches: 6. CDR1 and CDR2 (germline): MNHNS, SASEGT. The CDR3 is 13 residues long. As DNA, the CDR3 is TGTGCCAGCACTCGGACAGGGTGGACTGAAGCTTTCTTT. The encoded protein is CASTRTGWTEAFF.

This clonotype appeared once. The gene calls are TRBV10-3 and TRBJ2-7, with D possibly being TRBD2 (6 bases). In germline, CDR1 is ENHRY, CDR2 SYGVKD. Trimming removed 8 bases at V and 7 bases at J, with 24 bases between. The CDR3 covers 15 residues. CDR3 DNA: TGTGCCATCTCCTCCGGGCCCAATGTTGCGGGGGAGCAGTACTTC. It is translated as CAISSGPNVAGEQYF.

The rearrangement links TRBV11-2 to TRBJ1-1; no clear D gene. The germline V gene encodes CDR1 SGHAT and CDR2 FQNNGV. CDR3 length equals 14 residues. Trimming pared 3 bases from V and 4 bases from J, leaving 12 bases between. The CDR3 region is CASSFPGRVTEAFF. The CDR3 DNA sequence: TGTGCCAGCAGCTTCCCGGGGAGGGTCACTGAAGCTTTCTTT.

The rearrangement links TRBV2 to TRBJ2-7, with 10 bases lining up with TRBD1. V lost 5 bases, J lost 4 bases, and 5 bases stayed unmatched. In germline, CDR1 is SNHLY, CDR2 FYNNEI. This CDR3 is 14 amino acids long. The CDR3 sequence is CASSRQGAAYEQYF. CDR3 nucleotide sequence: TGTGCCAGCAGTCGACAGGGGGCGGCTTACGAGCAGTACTTC.

V usage is TRBV24-1 and J usage is TRBJ2-3, with 9 bases aligning to TRBD2. The CDR3 loop spans 13 amino acids. Trimming cost V 9 bases and J 4 bases; bases outside gene matches: 4. Germline lookup yields CDR1 KGHDR and CDR2 SFDVKD. The CDR3 region has the DNA TGTGCCACCCTCCTAGCGGGATCAGATACGCAGTATTTT. This translates into CATLLAGSDTQYF.

The chain uses TRBV5-1 and TRBJ1-2; D call uncertain. The CDR3 is made up of 13 amino acids. With 0 bases removed from V and 4 bases from J, the gap between germline ends came to 7 bases. Germline CDR1 reads SGHRS; CDR2 reads YFSETQ. CDR3 bases: TGCGCCAGCAGCTTGGGGCAGGTCTATGGCTACACCTTC. As protein: CASSLGQVYGYTF.

V usage is TRBV6-1 and J usage is TRBJ2-7; D not certain. The CDR3 totals 14 residues. Trimming cost V 6 bases and J 0 bases, with 12 bases left between them. Germline V gene data show CDR1 as MNHNS and CDR2 as SASEGT. The CDR3 sequence: CASRPSMSSYEQYF. Written as DNA, the CDR3 is TGTGCCAGCAGACCCTCCATGAGCTCCTACGAGCAGTACTTC.

V and J are TRBV11-3 and TRBJ1-5; 8 bases line up with TRBD1. There are 12 residues in the CDR3. The germline V gene has CDR1 SGHNT and CDR2 YENEEA. J gave up 5 bases and V 10 bases, and 4 bases lay outside the gene matches. CDR3 sequence: CAIPTGDQPQHF. The CDR3 nucleotides read TGTGCCATCCCGACAGGGGATCAGCCCCAGCATTTT.

The J gene is TRBJ2-1, the V gene TRBV7-8, with TRBD2 matching 9 bases. Per the germline V gene, CDR1 is SGHVS and CDR2 is FQNEAQ. Trimming took 4 bases from V and 9 from J; bases not matched to a gene: 10. The CDR3 is 15 residues long. CDR3 region: CASSSGGGAASEQFF. As DNA, the CDR3 is TGTGCCAGCAGCTCGGGCGGGGGGGCTGCAAGTGAGCAGTTCTTC.

This chain joins TRBV11-2 and TRBJ1-2, with 7 positions matching TRBD1. The CDR3 totals 13 residues. CDR1 is SGHAT, CDR2 FQNNGV, per germline. Unmatched junction bases numbered 7, after V lost 5 bases and J lost 7 bases. CDR3 coding DNA: TGTGCCAGCAGCGAACAGGGGTCAGGTGGCTACACCTTC. Its protein is CASSEQGSGGYTF. Looking up the rest from reference TRBV11-2 and TRBJ1-2 gives the full variable domain: EAGVAQSPRYKIIEKRQSVAFWCNPISGHATLYWYQQILGQGPKLLIQFQNNGVVDDSQLPKDRFSAERLKGVDSTLKIQPAKLEDSAVYLCASSEQGSGGYTFGSGTRLTVV.

This chain joins TRBV12-3 or TRBV12-4 and TRBJ1-1, with unresolved D. The CDR3 runs 13 residues. V was shortened by 6 bases and J by 1 base, with 9 bases between the two germline ends. CDR3 loop: CASRLDPNTEAFF. CDR3 coding DNA: TGTGCCAGCAGACTGGACCCGAACACTGAAGCTTTCTTT.

This clonotype is a singleton in its sample. J is TRBJ1-2 and V is TRBV10-2; D uncertain. V was trimmed by 0 bases and J by 9 bases, leaving 11 bases between them. The CDR3 extends over 13 amino acids. Germline loops: CDR1 WSHSY, CDR2 SAAADI. The CDR3 DNA reads TGCGCCAGCAGTGAGTCCCTCTCTATAAGCTACACCTTC. The encoded protein is CASSESLSISYTF.

V gene TRBV20-1 combines with J gene TRBJ2-5; TRBD1 is a possible D gene (5 bases). Trimming cost V 0 bases and J 7 bases, with 21 bases left between them. Germline V lookup: CDR1 DFQATT, CDR2 SNEGSKA (reference sequence). CDR3 length equals 16 residues. CDR3 sequence (DNA): TGCAGTGCTAGAGATGACAGAAGACCGACCTTGAGGACCCAGTACTTC. Translation: CSARDDRRPTLRTQYF.

This clonotype was counted a few times. The rearrangement uses TRBV10-2 and TRBJ2-7, with 15 bases identical to TRBD2. The CDR3 consists of 19 residues. With V trimmed by 6 bases and J by 5 bases, 17 bases remained unmatched. Germline V lookup: CDR1 WSHSY, CDR2 SAAADI. The CDR3 here is CASRNAGTSGRFRLNEQYF. The CDR3 DNA reads as TGCGCCAGCAGAAATGCCGGGACTAGCGGGAGGTTTAGATTGAACGAGCAGTACTTC.

In this sample, this clonotype turned up a few times. The chain links TRBV20-1 to TRBJ1-1, with TRBD1 as a possible D gene (5 bases). V lost 0 bases and J lost 8, with 16 bases in between. CDR1 is DFQATT, CDR2 SNEGSKA, per germline (reference sequence). CDR3 length equals 14 residues. CDR3 nucleotide sequence: TGCAGTGCTAGAGATAAGGGGTCAGGCCCGGAAGCTTTCTTT. It encodes CSARDKGSGPEAFF.

The chain combines TRBV11-2 with TRBJ1-1, with D uncertain. The CDR3 sequence is 13 residues long. V was pared by 2 bases and J by 4 bases, with 8 bases between. The germline V gene has CDR1 SGHAT and CDR2 FQNNGV. The CDR3 is CASSLRAATEAFF. CDR3 DNA sequence: TGTGCCAGCAGCTTACGGGCAGCCACTGAAGCTTTCTTT.

The rearrangement uses TRBV19 and TRBJ1-5, with 10 bases fitting TRBD1. Germline loops: CDR1 LNHDA, CDR2 SQIVND (reference sequence). Trimming at V came to 4 bases and at J to 2 bases, leaving 5 bases not matched to a gene. The CDR3 length is 16 residues. Here the CDR3 reads CASSTPDRGGNQPQHF. The CDR3 DNA is TGTGCCAGTAGTACCCCGGACAGGGGGGGCAATCAGCCCCAGCATTTT.